This T cell receptor beta chain was sequenced in a study of Graves' ophthalmopathy and Graves' hyperthyroidism. CDR1 is LNHDA and CDR2 is SQIVND in the germline V gene (reference sequence). This CDR3 is 14 amino acids long. V trimming: 10 bases; J trimming: 4 bases; junction bases outside the gene matches: 10. This clonotype was found many times. RNA transcripts provided the template for amplifying TCR beta CDR3 regions. HTBI primers served in a first-round RT-PCR, which a second-round multiplex PCR followed. TCRdb recomputed calls from the multiplex PCR reads with MiXCR, one row per CDR3 protein. The table has around 16,000 distinct CDR3 sequences, roughly 46% seen once.

The sequence was collected from a woman in her thirties or forties with stable Graves' hyperthyroidism. Sequencing input: peripheral blood. The chain recombines TRBV19 with TRBJ2-3; 8 nucleotides agree with TRBD2. Written as DNA, the CDR3 is TGTGCCACCTCGGAGACTAGCGTATCAGATACGCAGTATTTT. This encodes CATSETSVSDTQYF.